The present T cell receptor (beta chain) was sequenced within a study of T-cell memory formation after mild COVID-19. Looked up from germline, CDR1 is LGHNA and CDR2 is YSLEER. V was trimmed by 1 base and J by 9 bases, leaving 13 bases between them. The CDR3 extends over 14 amino acids. 5'RACE, which relied on constant-segment primers, yielded TCR alpha and TCR beta cDNA libraries carrying sample barcodes and UMIs. TCRdb re-called the 5' RACE reads with MiXCR, one entry per CDR3 protein. The data show 550,000 to 650,000 distinct CDR3 sequences, 15% to 20% seen once. A few counts support this clonotype.

The source material was PBMCs or a T cell subset sorted from them (not recorded which). The sequence was collected from an adult woman who had mild COVID-19 (a few samples of this study predate the infection). Cell type and time point are not known. The rearrangement links TRBV4-3 to TRBJ1-5, with D uncertain. CDR3 nucleotide sequence: TGCGCCAGCAGCCAAGCCCTCCAGGACGGGCCCCAGCATTTT. Protein product: CASSQALQDGPQHF.